This entry features one T cell receptor (beta chain) sequence. Sequencing was performed with immunoSEQ multiplex PCR; in TCRdb, only in-frame clones are kept and a portion is missing. The data show about 150,000 clones, around four fifths seen once. These data are taken from a study of blood T cell repertoires in COVID-19. Across the whole study: Sites in the United States, Italy and Spain provided acute and convalescent COVID-19 samples. T cells, B-cell-depleted T cells, or PBMCs supplied cDNA or gDNA.

The J segment lost 7 bases and the V segment lost 0 bases, leaving 4 bases of the junction unmatched. Per the germline V gene, CDR1 is SGDLS and CDR2 is YYNGEE. There are 14 residues in the CDR3. The receptor comes from a woman aged 35 to 49 who had recovered from COVID-19. This rearrangement joins TRBV9 to TRBJ2-4; TRBD1 aligns across 7 bases. Sequenced input: PBMCs or T cells enriched from blood (not recorded which). The CDR3 nucleotides read TGTGCCAGCAGCGTAGAGGACAGGTCTAACATTCAGTACTTC. This gives the protein CASSVEDRSNIQYF.